The T cell receptor beta chain under discussion was sequenced for a study of metastatic and nonmetastatic thyroid tumors. Study at large: Samples came from malignant and benign thyroid patients, and repertoires were compared across blood and tumor or nodule tissue. Study results and limitations: A significant increase in TCR beta diversity was reportedly seen in malignant thyroid tumors relative to benign nodules, in blood and tumor.

Authors' processing steps: Building a distant-metastasis classifier for papillary thyroid cancer drew on CDR3 differences across clinicopathological groups. TCRdb reprocessed the PCR reads via MiXCR. Here the V and J calls rest on TCRdb's processing, not on the authors' analysis. Of tens of thousands of clones in the sample, 25% to 35% were seen once. This clone was found many times. Its antigen is as yet unknown. Patients were all untreated before their thyroid surgery. Germline loops: CDR1 SNHLY, CDR2 FYNNEI. The CDR3 is 11 amino acids. Trimming took off 4 bases at V and 3 bases at J, with 3 bases between the two ends.

The J gene is TRBJ1-2, the V gene TRBV2; D is unresolved. The specimen sequenced was blood. This clonotype was sampled from a female donor with papillary thyroid cancer or a benign thyroid nodule (not recorded which). Some clones in this sample may be carry-over from other donors' samples. The CDR3 here is CASSGHYGYTF. CDR3 nucleotide sequence: TGTGCCAGCAGTGGACACTATGGCTACACCTTC.